These 18 T cell receptor beta chains originate from one sample sequenced in a study of T cell responses to AZD1222 COVID-19 vaccine. Sequencing was performed with immunoSEQ multiplex PCR; in TCRdb, only in-frame clones are kept and a portion is missing. Found here are over 110,000 clones, around 92% of them singletons; the top ten hold approximately 12%. Here the sequenced sample was peripheral blood, taken after recovery from COVID-19. These receptors originate from an adult who had recovered from COVID-19.

This chain uses TRBV28 with TRBJ1-1, with 7 bases identical to TRBD1. Germline CDR1 MDHEN, CDR2 SYDVKM. Unmatched junction bases numbered 8, after V lost 7 bases and J lost 0 bases. The CDR3 loop spans 15 amino acids. The DNA for the CDR3 is TGTGCCAGCACCGATGTCCAGGGGGTGAACACTGAAGCTTTCTTT. As protein: CASTDVQGVNTEAFF.

V usage is TRBV19 and J usage is TRBJ2-7, with 8 bases matching TRBD2. V shed 5 bases and J 2 bases; nucleotides not matched to a gene: 11. This CDR3 region has 16 residues. The germline CDR1 and CDR2 sequences are LNHDA and SQIVND (reference sequence). This CDR3 is CASSSLPTAGAYEQYF. The CDR3 DNA sequence: TGTGCCAGTAGTTCCCTACCCACAGCGGGGGCCTACGAGCAGTACTTC.

The chain links TRBV7-9 to TRBJ2-1, with 14 bases fitting TRBD2. The trim removed 1 base at V and 7 bases at J, leaving 3 bases unmatched. The CDR3 is made up of 16 amino acids. Per the germline V gene, CDR1 is SEHNR and CDR2 is FQNEAQ (reference sequence). The CDR3 DNA reads TGTGCCAGCAGCTTAGAGGGGACTAGCGGGAGAAATGAGCAGTTCTTC. Protein sequence: CASSLEGTSGRNEQFF.

The gene calls are TRBV28 and TRBJ2-1, with TRBD1 identical over 9 bases. The ends lost 6 bases at V and 7 bases at J; junction bases unmatched: 10. CDR1 is MDHEN and CDR2 is SYDVKM in the germline V gene. This CDR3 has 15 residues. The DNA for the CDR3 is TGTGCCAGCAGCCCTCGGGACAGGGTTATGAATGAGCAGTTCTTC. Its translation is CASSPRDRVMNEQFF.

This rearrangement joins TRBV14 to TRBJ1-1; tentatively, D is TRBD1 (5 bases). This CDR3 is 16 amino acids long. Per germline, CDR1 SGHDN and CDR2 FVKESK. The V end lost 2 bases, the J end lost 0 bases, and 13 bases lay between the germline ends. The CDR3 nucleotides read TGTGCCAGCAGCCAAACCCACGGACACTTGAACACTGAAGCTTTCTTT. Its protein is CASSQTHGHLNTEAFF.

This chain connects TRBV19 to TRBJ1-3; no clear D gene. Germline V gene data show CDR1 as LNHDA and CDR2 as SQIVND (reference sequence). This CDR3 is built from 13 residues. V was pared by 7 bases and J by 4 bases, with 11 bases between. Here the CDR3 reads CASMVLGGNTIYF. The CDR3 nucleotides read TGTGCCAGTATGGTGTTGGGGGGAAACACCATATATTTT.

The gene calls are TRBV19 and TRBJ2-3; 8 bases line up with TRBD1. V lost 4 bases to trimming and J lost 0 bases; unmatched junction nucleotides: 3. The germline gives CDR1 LNHDA, CDR2 SQIVND (reference sequence). The CDR3 spans 15 residues. CDR3 sequence: CASSKGQASTDTQYF. For the CDR3, the DNA is TGTGCCAGTAGTAAGGGACAGGCCAGCACAGATACGCAGTATTTT.

This chain joins TRBV5-5 and TRBJ1-2; no firm D call. The V gene lost 0 bases and the J gene lost 6 bases, with 12 bases spanning the gap. The germline V gene has CDR1 SGHKS and CDR2 YYEKEE (reference sequence). The CDR3 contains 14 residues. In DNA, the CDR3 is TGTGCCAGCAGCTTGGGGGTCACAGCGAATGGCTACACCTTC. Translated, it gives CASSLGVTANGYTF.

The gene calls are TRBV6-5 and TRBJ2-1, with TRBD2 matching over 8 bases. The junction had 12 bases not matched to a gene; V was cut back by 7 bases and J by 10 bases. In germline, CDR1 is MNHEY, CDR2 SVGAGI. This CDR3 spans 14 amino acids. CDR3 nucleotide sequence: TGTGCCAGCATTCGGTCTGCGGGGGGTGAGGAGCAGTTCTTC. Amino acid sequence: CASIRSAGGEEQFF.

This clone was found once. The chain links TRBV20-1 to TRBJ1-1, with D possibly matching TRBD1 (5 bases). The germline gives CDR1 DFQATT, CDR2 SNEGSKA (reference sequence). The length of the CDR3 is 16 residues. The V end was cut by 3 bases, the J end by 1 base, with 18 bases between. The CDR3 loop is CSASKNRRMTNTEAFF. The CDR3 DNA is TGCAGTGCTAGTAAGAACAGGAGAATGACGAACACTGAAGCTTTCTTT.

The V and J genes are TRBV28 and TRBJ1-5, with a tentative D call TRBD1 (5 bases). Germline CDR1 and CDR2: MDHEN and SYDVKM. V was pared by 8 bases and J by 9 bases, with 17 bases between. This CDR3 is built from 13 residues. The CDR3 loop reads CASLKQGIPPQHF. The CDR3 DNA reads TGTGCCAGCCTTAAGCAGGGAATTCCGCCCCAGCATTTT.

This chain uses TRBV5-1 with TRBJ2-5; the D is unclear. CDR1 and CDR2 (germline): SGHRS, YFSETQ. Trimming removed 1 base from V and 3 bases from J, with 7 bases in between. There are 13 residues in the CDR3. The CDR3 spells CASSLRTEETQYF. The CDR3 DNA sequence: TGCGCCAGCAGCTTGAGGACGGAAGAGACCCAGTACTTC.

The chain carries TRBV5-4 and TRBJ2-1; D gene uncertain. V dropped 4 bases and J dropped 6 bases, with 11 bases sitting between them. Germline CDR1 SGHNT, CDR2 YYREEE (reference sequence). There are 13 residues in the CDR3. The CDR3 DNA reads TGTGCCAGCAGCCGGGCGACGAGCAATGAGCAGTTCTTC. Amino acids: CASSRATSNEQFF.

This chain joins TRBV18 and TRBJ1-6; D is unclear. This CDR3 is built from 16 residues. The germline gives CDR1 KGHSH, CDR2 LQKENI. V shed 1 base and J shed 7 bases, with 14 bases lying between them. In DNA, the CDR3 is TGTGCCAGCTCACCACGGGATTTGGGAGGGAATTCACCCCTCCACTTT. It encodes CASSPRDLGGNSPLHF.

Details on this clone: Compared with germline, one end of the junction differs, possibly owing to a read error. This chain joins TRBV7-7 and TRBJ1-5, with D hard to call. In germline, CDR1 is SSHAT, CDR2 FNYEAQ (reference sequence). There are 17 residues in the CDR3. The CDR3 region has the DNA TGTGCTAGCAGCTTAAGACTTCGCCGGGCAGCTAATCAGCCCCAGCATTTT. Protein sequence: CASSLRLRRAANQPQHF.

The chain uses TRBV6-5 and TRBJ1-5; the D gene is possibly TRBD1 (6 bases). V was clipped by 8 bases and J by 1 base, with 9 bases between them. Germline-derived CDR1 and CDR2 are MNHEY and SVGAGI. CDR3 size: 13 residues. The chain's CDR3 is CASADRSNQPQHF. In DNA, the CDR3 is TGTGCCAGCGCCGACAGGAGCAATCAGCCCCAGCATTTT.

The gene calls are TRBV2 and TRBJ2-7; D remains ambiguous. Germline V gene sequence: CDR1 SNHLY, CDR2 FYNNEI. V was trimmed by 4 bases and J by 0 bases, leaving 13 bases between them. CDR3 size: 15 residues. CDR3 in DNA: TGTGCCAGCAGTGGATGGGCCTCTAGCTCCTACGAGCAGTACTTC. It specifies CASSGWASSSYEQYF.

Notes on this clone: Different DNA sequences within this sample yield the same CDR3. The chain has TRBV19 and TRBJ2-1, with TRBD2 matching 10 bases. J gave up 5 bases and V 3 bases, and 4 bases lay outside the gene matches. CDR1 LNHDA and CDR2 SQIVND come from the germline V gene (reference sequence). The CDR3 has 15 residues. As DNA, the CDR3 is TGTGCCAGTAGTATCGGAAGCGGGAGGGACAATGAGCAGTTCTTC. Encoded protein: CASSIGSGRDNEQFF.